These T cell receptor beta chains were read from a single sample in a study of T cell responses to AZD1222 COVID-19 vaccine. Only in-frame clones appear in the TCRdb table, and some are missing; sequencing was by immunoSEQ multiplex PCR. The profile covers 130,000 or so clones, with under 95% appearing a single time and approximately 3.1% taken by the ten largest. This specimen consisted of peripheral blood, obtained on day 0 of AZD1222 vaccination. The receptors come from an adult in good health. Each CDR3 is given with its conserved first and last residue. D genes are given only for firm matches. Size is stated for part of the rows, as once, few or many counts, or as a class when the clone is expanded.

cdr3_aa cdr3_nt j_call d_call cdr3_length clone_size v_call
CASSSGPGMNTEAFF TGTGCCAGCAGTTCCGGCCCGGGTATGAACACTGAAGCTTTCTTT TRBJ1-1 . 15 . TRBV28
CASSFPTGAFDYGYTF TGTGCCAGCAGCTTTCCGACAGGGGCTTTTGACTATGGCTACACCTTC TRBJ1-2 TRBD1 16 once TRBV11-2
CASSQATSGVYEQYF TGTGCCAGCAGCCAAGCGACTAGCGGGGTTTACGAGCAGTACTTC TRBJ2-7 TRBD2 15 . TRBV3-1/TRBV3-2
CASSGEVPEAFF TGCGCCAGCAGCGGGGAGGTTCCTGAAGCTTTCTTT TRBJ1-1 . 12 . TRBV5-1
CASGNGDRGQNEQYF TGTGCCAGCGGAAATGGGGACAGGGGGCAAAACGAGCAGTACTTC TRBJ2-7 . 15 . TRBV21-1
CASSSPTGEPTEAFF TGTGCCAGCAGTAGCCCGACAGGGGAGCCCACTGAAGCTTTCTTT TRBJ1-1 TRBD1 15 . TRBV28
CASSLRDRGIYEQYF TGTGCCAGCAGTCTCCGGGACAGGGGGATCTACGAGCAGTACTTC TRBJ2-7 TRBD1 15 . TRBV6-5
CSVKDSLEKLFF TGCAGCGTAAAGGACAGCCTTGAAAAACTGTTTTTT TRBJ1-4 . 12 . TRBV29-1
CASSMDDSAGNTIYF TGTGCCAGTAGTATGGACGACAGTGCTGGAAACACCATATATTTT TRBJ1-3 . 15 once TRBV19
CASSLEVALVTTGELFF TGCGCCAGCAGCTTGGAGGTGGCGTTGGTAACCACCGGGGAGCTGTTTTTT TRBJ2-2 . 17 once TRBV5-1
CASSPVREDYGYTF TGTGCCAGCAGCCCTGTTCGTGAGGACTATGGCTACACCTTC TRBJ1-2 . 14 . TRBV7-9
CASSYGTNYGYTF TGTGCCAGCAGTTACGGGACGAACTATGGCTACACCTTC TRBJ1-2 . 13 . TRBV6-2/TRBV6-3
CASSLAFQASSGNTIYF TGCGCCAGCAGCTTGGCTTTTCAGGCTAGCTCTGGAAACACCATATATTTT TRBJ1-3 . 17 . TRBV5-1
CARSRRTGGFPTYEQYF TGTGCCAGAAGTCGACGGACAGGGGGGTTCCCAACCTACGAGCAGTACTTC TRBJ2-7 TRBD1 17 . TRBV5-3
CASSSTFRGRGYGYTF TGTGCCAGCAGTTCGACTTTCAGGGGGCGCGGCTATGGCTACACCTTC TRBJ1-2 TRBD1 16 . TRBV6-2/TRBV6-3
CAWTRGGQGVHEQYF TGTGCCTGGACCAGGGGAGGACAGGGTGTCCACGAGCAGTACTTC TRBJ2-7 TRBD1 15 . TRBV30
CASSVGGRPYNEQFF TGTGCCAGCAGCGTAGGCGGGAGACCCTACAATGAGCAGTTCTTC TRBJ2-1 TRBD2 15 . TRBV9
CASSFEVWGAHEQYF TGTGCCAGCAGCTTTGAGGTATGGGGGGCTCACGAGCAGTACTTC TRBJ2-7 . 15 . TRBV7-2
CATSRAAGGQETQYF TGTGCCACCAGCAGAGCGGCAGGTGGGCAAGAGACCCAGTACTTC TRBJ2-5 . 15 . TRBV15
CASSEGLGRGGGYEQYF TGTGCCAGCAGTGAAGGGTTAGGAAGGGGCGGGGGCTACGAGCAGTACTTC TRBJ2-7 TRBD2 17 few TRBV2
CASSPGGAQGEGNEQFF TGTGCCAGCAGCCCTGGTGGGGCGCAGGGTGAGGGTAATGAGCAGTTCTTC TRBJ2-1 . 17 . TRBV25-1
CASSIGTGLQETQYF TGTGCCAGTAGTATCGGGACAGGGCTGCAAGAGACCCAGTACTTC TRBJ2-5 TRBD1 15 . TRBV19
CASSLAGGRSYEQYF TGTGCCAGCAGCTTAGCCGGGGGGCGAAGCTACGAGCAGTACTTC TRBJ2-7 . 15 . TRBV7-2
CASRSGALGNTIYF TGTGCCAGCCGCTCCGGGGCCCTAGGGAACACCATATATTTT TRBJ1-3 . 14 . TRBV27
CASSYKGLFTDTQYF TGTGCCAGCAGTTACAAGGGATTATTCACAGATACGCAGTATTTT TRBJ2-3 . 15 . TRBV6-5
CAISESTLLDTQYF TGTGCCATCAGTGAGTCCACCCTTCTAGATACGCAGTATTTT TRBJ2-3 . 14 . TRBV10-3
CASSFWVNQPQHF TGTGCCAGCAGTTTTTGGGTAAATCAGCCCCAGCATTTT TRBJ1-5 . 13 . TRBV28
CASSPRGGTGSPLHF TGTGCCAGCAGCCCACGAGGGGGTACAGGGTCACCCCTCCACTTT TRBJ1-6 . 15 . TRBV7-9
CASSQVLKAEGANVLTF TGCGCCAGCAGCCAAGTCCTGAAGGCGGAGGGGGCCAACGTCCTGACTTTC TRBJ2-6 . 17 . TRBV4-1
CAWSGGPPYNEQFF TGTGCCTGGAGTGGGGGGCCCCCCTACAATGAGCAGTTCTTC TRBJ2-1 . 14 once TRBV30
CASRTDRGSFHGYTF TGTGCCAGCAGAACCGACAGGGGAAGCTTCCATGGCTACACCTTC TRBJ1-2 TRBD1 15 once TRBV2
CASSDDREGNSPLHF TGTGCCAGTAGTGACGACAGGGAAGGGAATTCACCCCTCCACTTT TRBJ1-6 TRBD1 15 . TRBV19
CASGQGEGGYTF TGTGCCAGCGGACAGGGCGAGGGTGGCTACACCTTC TRBJ1-2 TRBD1 12 . TRBV6-4
CASSLFGNKAFF TGTGCCAGCAGTTTATTTGGAAACAAAGCTTTCTTT TRBJ1-1 . 12 . TRBV28
CASSRVQDGEQYF TGTGCCAGCTCACGGGTACAGGACGGCGAGCAGTACTTC TRBJ2-7 . 13 . TRBV18
CASSSAGTSNTGELFF TGTGCCAGCAGCTCCGCCGGGACTTCGAACACCGGGGAGCTGTTTTTT TRBJ2-2 . 16 . TRBV7-9
CASSLANGSPLHF TGTGCCAGCAGCTTAGCCAATGGTTCACCCCTCCACTTT TRBJ1-6 . 13 . TRBV7-3
CASLTDGDTEAFF TGTGCCAGCCTAACTGATGGCGACACTGAAGCTTTCTTT TRBJ1-1 . 13 . TRBV6-6
CASGRGYNEQFF TGTGCCAGTGGGAGAGGCTACAATGAGCAGTTCTTC TRBJ2-1 . 12 . TRBV6-5
CASSPSGLNQPQHF TGTGCCAGTAGCCCTTCGGGGTTAAATCAGCCCCAGCATTTT TRBJ1-5 . 14 . TRBV19
CASSTGQEATQYF TGTGCCAGCAGTACCGGACAGGAGGCGACCCAGTACTTC TRBJ2-5 TRBD1 13 . TRBV28
CASSPGGAGNTIYF TGCGCCAGCAGCCCGGGGGGGGCTGGAAACACCATATATTTT TRBJ1-3 . 14 once TRBV5-1
CASSEDSLSGANVLTF TGCGCCAGCAGCGAGGACAGTCTCTCTGGGGCCAACGTCCTGACTTTC TRBJ2-6 . 16 . TRBV5-1
CASSRQGNQPQHF TGTGCCAGCAGCCGACAGGGGAATCAGCCCCAGCATTTT TRBJ1-5 TRBD1 13 . TRBV12-3/TRBV12-4
CAISIRRHEKLFF TGTGCCATCTCCATTCGGAGGCATGAAAAACTGTTTTTT TRBJ1-4 . 13 . TRBV12-3/TRBV12-4
CASSLWVDTDTQYF TGTGCCAGCAGTTTATGGGTGGACACAGATACGCAGTATTTT TRBJ2-3 . 14 . TRBV28
CASRSGQGAGVRGYTF TGTGCCAGCAGAAGCGGACAGGGGGCCGGTGTGCGGGGCTACACCTTC TRBJ1-2 TRBD1 16 . TRBV5-6